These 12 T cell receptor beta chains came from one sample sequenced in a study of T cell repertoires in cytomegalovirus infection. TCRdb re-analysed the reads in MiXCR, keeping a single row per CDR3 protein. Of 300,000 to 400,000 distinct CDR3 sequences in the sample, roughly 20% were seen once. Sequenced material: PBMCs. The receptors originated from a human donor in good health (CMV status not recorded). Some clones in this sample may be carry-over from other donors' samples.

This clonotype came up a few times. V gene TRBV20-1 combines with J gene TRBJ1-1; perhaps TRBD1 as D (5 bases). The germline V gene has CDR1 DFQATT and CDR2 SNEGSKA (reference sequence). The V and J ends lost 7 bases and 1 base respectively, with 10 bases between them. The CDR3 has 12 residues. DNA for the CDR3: TGCAGTGGGGAGGGGCCGAACACTGAAGCTTTCTTT. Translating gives CSGEGPNTEAFF.

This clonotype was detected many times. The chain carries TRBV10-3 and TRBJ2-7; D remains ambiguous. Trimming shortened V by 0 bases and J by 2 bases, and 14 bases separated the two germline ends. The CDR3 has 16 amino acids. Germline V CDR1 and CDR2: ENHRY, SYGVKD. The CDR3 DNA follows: TGTGCCATCAGTGAGTCGATCAAAGGGTCGCCCTACGAGCAGTACTTC. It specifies CAISESIKGSPYEQYF.

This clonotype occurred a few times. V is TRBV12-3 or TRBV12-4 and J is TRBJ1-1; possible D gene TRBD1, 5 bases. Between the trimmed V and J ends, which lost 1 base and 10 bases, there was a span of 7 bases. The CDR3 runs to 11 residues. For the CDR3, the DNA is TGTGCCAGCAGTTTAGGGACACTAGCTTTCTTT. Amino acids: CASSLGTLAFF.

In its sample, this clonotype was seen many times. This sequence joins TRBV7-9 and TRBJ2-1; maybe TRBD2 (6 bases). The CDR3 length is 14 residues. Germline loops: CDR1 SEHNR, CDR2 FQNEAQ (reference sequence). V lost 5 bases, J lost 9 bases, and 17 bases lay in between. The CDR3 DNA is TGTGCCAGCAGCCCGTTAACGACTAGTCGTGAGCAGTTCTTC. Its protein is CASSPLTTSREQFF.

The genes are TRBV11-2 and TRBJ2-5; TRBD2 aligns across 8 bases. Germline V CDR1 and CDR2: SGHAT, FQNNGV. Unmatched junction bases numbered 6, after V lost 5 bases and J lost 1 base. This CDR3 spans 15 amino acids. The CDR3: CASSVGGVGQETQYF. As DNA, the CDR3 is TGTGCCAGCAGCGTCGGGGGGGTGGGCCAAGAGACCCAGTACTTC.

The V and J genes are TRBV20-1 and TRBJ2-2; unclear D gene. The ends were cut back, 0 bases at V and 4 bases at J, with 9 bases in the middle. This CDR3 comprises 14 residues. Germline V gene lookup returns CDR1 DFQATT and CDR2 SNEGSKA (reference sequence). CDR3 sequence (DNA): TGCAGTGCTAGAGATCTGAGTTTCACCGGGGAGCTGTTTTTT. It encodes CSARDLSFTGELFF.

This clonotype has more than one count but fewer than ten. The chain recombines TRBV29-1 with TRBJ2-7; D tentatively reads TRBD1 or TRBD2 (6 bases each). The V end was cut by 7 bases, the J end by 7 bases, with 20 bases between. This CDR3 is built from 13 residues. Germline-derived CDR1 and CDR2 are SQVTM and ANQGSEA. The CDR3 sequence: CSGGAGERGEQYF. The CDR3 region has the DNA TGCAGCGGGGGGGCAGGGGAACGAGGAGAGCAGTACTTC.

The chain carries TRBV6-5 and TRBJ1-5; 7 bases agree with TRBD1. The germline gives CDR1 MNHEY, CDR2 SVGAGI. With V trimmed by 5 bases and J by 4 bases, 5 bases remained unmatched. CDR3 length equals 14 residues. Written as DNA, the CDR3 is TGTGCCAGCAGTACCCGGGACAGAAATCAGCCCCAGCATTTT. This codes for CASSTRDRNQPQHF.

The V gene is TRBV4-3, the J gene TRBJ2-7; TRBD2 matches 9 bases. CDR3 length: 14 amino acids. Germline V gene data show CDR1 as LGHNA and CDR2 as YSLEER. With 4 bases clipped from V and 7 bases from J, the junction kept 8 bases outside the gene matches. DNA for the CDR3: TGCGCCAGCAGCCCCCACGCGCGGGAGGGTGAGCAGTACTTC. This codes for CASSPHAREGEQYF.

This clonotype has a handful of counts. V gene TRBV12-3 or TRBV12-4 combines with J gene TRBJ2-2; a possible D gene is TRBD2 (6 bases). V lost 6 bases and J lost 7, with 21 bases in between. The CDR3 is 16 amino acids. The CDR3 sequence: CASSLGSGEGGGELFF. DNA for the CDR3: TGTGCCAGCAGCCTAGGGTCGGGAGAAGGTGGCGGGGAGCTGTTTTTT.

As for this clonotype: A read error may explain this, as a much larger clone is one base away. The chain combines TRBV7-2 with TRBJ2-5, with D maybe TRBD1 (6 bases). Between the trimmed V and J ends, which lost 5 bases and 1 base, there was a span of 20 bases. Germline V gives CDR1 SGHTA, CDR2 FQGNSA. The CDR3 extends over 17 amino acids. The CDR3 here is CASSPPVVGALQETQYF. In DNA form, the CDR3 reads TGTGCCAGCAGCCCCCCGGTAGTGGGGGCGCTCCAAGAGACCCAGTACTTC.

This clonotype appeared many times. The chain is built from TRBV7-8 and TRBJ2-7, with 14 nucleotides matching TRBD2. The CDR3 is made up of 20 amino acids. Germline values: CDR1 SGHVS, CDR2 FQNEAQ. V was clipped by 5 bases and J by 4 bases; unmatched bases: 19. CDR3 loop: CASSPSEGLAGVNWPYEQYF. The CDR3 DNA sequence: TGTGCCAGCAGCCCCTCCGAGGGACTAGCGGGAGTCAATTGGCCTTACGAGCAGTACTTC.